This T cell receptor beta chain is drawn from a study of CD8+CD57+ T cells in acquired aplastic anemia. Looking at the study overall: Sorted CD4+ plus CD8+ cells gave DNA averaging 3.2 ug. The study's findings and limits: Between the patient and control groups, CD8+ Simpson's diversity did not differ significantly.

Both TCR beta VDJ combination and CDR3 sequence profiling were carried out. Genomic DNA was the template for this profiling. TCRdb analysed the reads with MiXCR anew, one entry per CDR3 protein. The repertoire holds around 170,000 distinct CDR3 sequences, 40% to 50% seen once, with around 9.7% in the top ten. About this clonotype: What it binds is not known.

The germline CDR1 and CDR2 sequences are SGHNT and YYREEE (reference sequence). This CDR3 is built from 13 residues. V dropped 4 bases and J dropped 7 bases, with 12 bases sitting between them. All patients picked for sequencing had shown, by flow cytometry, an expansion of CD8+CD57+ cells. This clonotype was obtained from a human donor with aplastic anemia. The rearrangement links TRBV5-4 to TRBJ1-5, with TRBD1 as a possible D gene (5 bases). The source material was sorted CD4+, CD8+, or CD8+CD57+ T cells (not recorded which) from PBMCs. CDR3: CASSRERGQPQHF. CDR3 nucleotides: TGTGCCAGCAGCCGGGAACGGGGCCAGCCCCAGCATTTT.